The clone carrying this TCR beta chain was observed at least ten times. Its specificity is unknown. This sample was taken from a study of neurological immune-mediated disorders. Study findings and constraints: The most TCR clonal expansion was seen in HTLV-1-associated myelopathy, and the least was seen in multiple sclerosis, which fell below healthy controls.

Unsorted libraries came from 2 million PBMCs stored at -80 °C. A single record per CDR3 protein comes from TCRdb applying MiXCR to the 5' RACE reads. The data contain around 50,000 distinct CDR3 sequences, 16% of them singletons. The sample comprised PBMCs. This receptor was taken from a man aged 55 to 70 in good health.

CDR3 nucleotide sequence: TGTGCCAGCCTCTCGGGACTAGCGGGCCAAGAGACCCAGTACTTC. Amino acid sequence: CASLSGLAGQETQYF. This sequence joins TRBV6-1 and TRBJ2-5; 12 nucleotides align to TRBD2. With 8 bases clipped from V and 1 base from J, the junction kept 5 bases outside the gene matches. The germline V gene encodes CDR1 MNHNS and CDR2 SASEGT. CDR3 length: 15 amino acids.